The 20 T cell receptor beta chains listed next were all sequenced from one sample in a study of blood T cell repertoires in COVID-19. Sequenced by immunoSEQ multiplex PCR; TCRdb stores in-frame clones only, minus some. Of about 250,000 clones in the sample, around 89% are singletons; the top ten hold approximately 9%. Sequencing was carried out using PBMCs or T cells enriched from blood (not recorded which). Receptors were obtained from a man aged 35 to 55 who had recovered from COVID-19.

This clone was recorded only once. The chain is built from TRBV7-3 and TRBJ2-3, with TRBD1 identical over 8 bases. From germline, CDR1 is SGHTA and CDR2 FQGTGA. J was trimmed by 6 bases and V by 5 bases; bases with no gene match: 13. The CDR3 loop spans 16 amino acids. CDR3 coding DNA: TGTGCCAGCAGCCTATTAGGACAGGGATCATCGGATACGCAGTATTTT. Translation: CASSLLGQGSSDTQYF.

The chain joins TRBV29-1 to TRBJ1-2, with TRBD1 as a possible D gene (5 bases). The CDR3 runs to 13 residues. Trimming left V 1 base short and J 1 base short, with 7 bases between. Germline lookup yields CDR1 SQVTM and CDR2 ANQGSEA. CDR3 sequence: CSVEAGNNYGYTF. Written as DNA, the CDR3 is TGCAGCGTTGAAGCAGGGAATAACTATGGCTACACCTTC.

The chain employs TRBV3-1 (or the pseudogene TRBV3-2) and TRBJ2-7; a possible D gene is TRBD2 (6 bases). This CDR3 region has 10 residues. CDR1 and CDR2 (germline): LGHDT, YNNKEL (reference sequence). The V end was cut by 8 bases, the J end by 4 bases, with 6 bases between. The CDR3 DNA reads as TGTGCCAGCGGAGGGTACGAGCAGTACTTC. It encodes CASGGYEQYF.

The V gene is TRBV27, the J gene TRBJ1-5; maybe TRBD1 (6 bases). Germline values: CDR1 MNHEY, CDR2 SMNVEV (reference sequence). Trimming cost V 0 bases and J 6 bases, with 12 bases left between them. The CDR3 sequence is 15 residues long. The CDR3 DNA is TGTGCCAGCAGTTTATCGAGGGGGAATAGTCAGCCCCAGCATTTT. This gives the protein CASSLSRGNSQPQHF.

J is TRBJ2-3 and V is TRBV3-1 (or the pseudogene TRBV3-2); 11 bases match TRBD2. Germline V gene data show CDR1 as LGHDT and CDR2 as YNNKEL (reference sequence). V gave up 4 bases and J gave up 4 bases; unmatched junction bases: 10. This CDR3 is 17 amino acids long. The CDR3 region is CASSRDSGRAIADTQYF. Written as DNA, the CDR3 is TGTGCCAGCAGCCGAGATAGCGGGAGGGCGATAGCAGATACGCAGTATTTT.

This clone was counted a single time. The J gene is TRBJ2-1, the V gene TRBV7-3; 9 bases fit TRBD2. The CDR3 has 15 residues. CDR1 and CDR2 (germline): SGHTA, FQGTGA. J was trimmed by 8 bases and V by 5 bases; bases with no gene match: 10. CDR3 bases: TGTGCCAGCAGCCATCCGGGACTAGCTAGGGATGAGCAGTTCTTC. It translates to CASSHPGLARDEQFF. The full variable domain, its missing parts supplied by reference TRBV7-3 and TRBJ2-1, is GAGVSQTPSNKVTEKGKYVELRCDPISGHTALYWYRQSLGQGPEFLIYFQGTGAADDSGLPNDRFFAVRPEGSVSTLKIQRTERGDSAVYLCASSHPGLARDEQFFGPGTRLTVL.

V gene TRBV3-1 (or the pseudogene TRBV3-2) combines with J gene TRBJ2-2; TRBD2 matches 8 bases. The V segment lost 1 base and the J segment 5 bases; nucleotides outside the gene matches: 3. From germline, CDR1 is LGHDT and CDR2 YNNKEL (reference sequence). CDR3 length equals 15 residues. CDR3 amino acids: CASSQVGTSTGELFF. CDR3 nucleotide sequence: TGTGCCAGCAGCCAAGTTGGGACTAGTACCGGGGAGCTGTTTTTT.

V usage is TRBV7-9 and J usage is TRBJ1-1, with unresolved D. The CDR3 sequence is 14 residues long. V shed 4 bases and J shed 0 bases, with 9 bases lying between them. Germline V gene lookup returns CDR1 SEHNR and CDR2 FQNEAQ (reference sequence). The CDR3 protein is CASSSSQLNTEAFF. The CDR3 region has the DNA TGTGCCAGCAGCTCGAGCCAATTGAACACTGAAGCTTTCTTT.

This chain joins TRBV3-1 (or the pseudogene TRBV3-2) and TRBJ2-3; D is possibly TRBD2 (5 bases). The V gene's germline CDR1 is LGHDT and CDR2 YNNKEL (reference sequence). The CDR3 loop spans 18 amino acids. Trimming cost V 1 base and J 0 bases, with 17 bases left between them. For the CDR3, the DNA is TGTGCCAGCAGCCAAGTCGAGGTGCTAGCCTCGAGCACAGATACGCAGTATTTT. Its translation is CASSQVEVLASSTDTQYF.

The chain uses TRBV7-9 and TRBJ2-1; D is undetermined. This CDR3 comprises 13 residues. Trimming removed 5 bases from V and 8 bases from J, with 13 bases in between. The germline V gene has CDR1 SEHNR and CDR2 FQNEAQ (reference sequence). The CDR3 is CASSPVVLDEQFF. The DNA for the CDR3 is TGTGCCAGCAGCCCAGTGGTCTTGGATGAGCAGTTCTTC.

This CDR3 reads CAISDLKAGDTDTQYF. CDR3 DNA sequence: TGTGCCATCAGTGACCTAAAGGCGGGAGACACAGATACGCAGTATTTT. J is TRBJ2-3 and V is TRBV10-3; 7 bases align to TRBD2. After removal of 3 bases from V and 2 bases from J, the junction contained 8 bases not matched to a gene. The CDR3 totals 16 residues. CDR1 is ENHRY, CDR2 SYGVKD, per germline.

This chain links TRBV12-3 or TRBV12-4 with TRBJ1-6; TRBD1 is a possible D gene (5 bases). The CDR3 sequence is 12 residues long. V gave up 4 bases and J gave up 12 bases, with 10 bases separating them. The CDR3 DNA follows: TGTGCCAGCAGTTCAGGGCTTGGACCCCTCCACTTT. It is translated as CASSSGLGPLHF.

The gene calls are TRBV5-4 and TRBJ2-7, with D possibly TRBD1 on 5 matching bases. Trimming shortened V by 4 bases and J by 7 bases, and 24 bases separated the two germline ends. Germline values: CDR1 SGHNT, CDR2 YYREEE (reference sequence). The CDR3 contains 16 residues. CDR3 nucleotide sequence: TGTGCCAGCAGCCTTGGATTACAGGCCAGTAGGGGTGAGCAGTACTTC. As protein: CASSLGLQASRGEQYF.

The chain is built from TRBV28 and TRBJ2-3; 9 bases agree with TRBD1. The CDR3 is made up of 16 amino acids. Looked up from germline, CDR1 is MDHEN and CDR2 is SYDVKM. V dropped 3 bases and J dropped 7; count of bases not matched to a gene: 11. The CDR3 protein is CASSFSGQGMINTQYF. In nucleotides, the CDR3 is TGTGCCAGCAGTTTTTCAGGACAGGGGATGATTAATACGCAGTATTTT.

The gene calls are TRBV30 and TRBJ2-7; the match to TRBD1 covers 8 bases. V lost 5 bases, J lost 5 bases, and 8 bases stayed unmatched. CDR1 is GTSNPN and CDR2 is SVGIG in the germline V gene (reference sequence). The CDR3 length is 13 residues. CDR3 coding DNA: TGTGCCTGGGGTTGGACAGGGAGCAACGAGCAGTACTTC. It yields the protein CAWGWTGSNEQYF.

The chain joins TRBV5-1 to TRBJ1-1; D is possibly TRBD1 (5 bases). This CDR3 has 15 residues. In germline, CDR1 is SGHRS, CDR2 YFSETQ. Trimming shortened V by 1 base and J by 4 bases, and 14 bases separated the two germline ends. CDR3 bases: TGCGCCAGCAGCTTGTTGGGGCCCGGCGGCACTGAAGCTTTCTTT. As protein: CASSLLGPGGTEAFF.

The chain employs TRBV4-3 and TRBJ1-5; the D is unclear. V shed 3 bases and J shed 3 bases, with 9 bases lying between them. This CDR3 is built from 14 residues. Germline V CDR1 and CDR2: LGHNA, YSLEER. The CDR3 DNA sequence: TGCGCCAGCAGCCATCAGAGGCTCAATCAGCCCCAGCATTTT. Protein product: CASSHQRLNQPQHF.

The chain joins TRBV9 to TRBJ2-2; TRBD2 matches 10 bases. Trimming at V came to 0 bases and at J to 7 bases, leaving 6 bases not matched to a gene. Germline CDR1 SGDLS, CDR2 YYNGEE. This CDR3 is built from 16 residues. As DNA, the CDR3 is TGTGCCAGCAGCGTAGGTCTAGCGGGAGTTGACGGGGAGCTGTTTTTT. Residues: CASSVGLAGVDGELFF.

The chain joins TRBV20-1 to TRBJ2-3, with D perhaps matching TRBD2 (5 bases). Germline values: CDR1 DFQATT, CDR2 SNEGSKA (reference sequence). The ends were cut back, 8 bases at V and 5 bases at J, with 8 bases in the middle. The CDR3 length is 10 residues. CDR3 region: CSTGEDTQYF. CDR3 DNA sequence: TGCAGTACCGGGGAAGATACGCAGTATTTT.

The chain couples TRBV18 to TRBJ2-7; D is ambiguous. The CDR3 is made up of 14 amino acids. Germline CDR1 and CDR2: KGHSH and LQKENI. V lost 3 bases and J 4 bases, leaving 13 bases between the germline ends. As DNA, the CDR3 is TGTGCCAGCTCACCGTCCCACAGACAATACGAGCAGTACTTC. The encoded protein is CASSPSHRQYEQYF.